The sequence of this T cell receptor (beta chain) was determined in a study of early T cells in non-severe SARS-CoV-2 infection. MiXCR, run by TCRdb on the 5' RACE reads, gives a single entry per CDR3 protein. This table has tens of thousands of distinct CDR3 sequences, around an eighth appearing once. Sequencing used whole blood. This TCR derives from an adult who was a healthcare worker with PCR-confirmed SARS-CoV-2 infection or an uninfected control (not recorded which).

CDR3 sequence (DNA): TGCAGTGCTCCCGGACTAGCGGGGTACAATGAGCAGTTCTTC. It encodes CSAPGLAGYNEQFF. The J gene is TRBJ2-1, the V gene TRBV20-1, with 12 bases identical to TRBD2. Unmatched junction bases numbered 3, after V lost 5 bases and J lost 4 bases. The CDR3 length is 14 residues. Germline V CDR1 and CDR2: DFQATT, SNEGSKA (reference sequence).